What follows describes a single T cell receptor (beta chain). Deletions cut 1 base from V and 0 bases from J, with 9 bases between. Germline V gene sequence: CDR1 LNHNV, CDR2 YYDKDF (reference sequence). The CDR3 consists of 16 residues. The sample belongs to a study of response to subunit inactivated influenza vaccine. TCRdb fed the RT-PCR reads into MiXCR, producing one record per CDR3 protein. The sample shows 500,000 or so distinct CDR3 sequences, approximately 15% of them seen only once. The receptor was isolated from a man between 50 and 75 years old who received an inactivated influenza vaccine. Specimen: CD4+ T cells sorted from PBMCs, collected 23 months after vaccination. The chain couples TRBV15 to TRBJ1-4; D not resolved. The CDR3 sequence: CATSRAAGATNEKLFF. The CDR3 region has the DNA TGTGCCACCAGCAGAGCAGCAGGTGCAACTAATGAAAAACTGTTTTTT.